This T cell receptor beta chain originates from a study of cytomegalovirus exposure and HLA in healthy donors. Study outcomes and limitations: Being productive about 90% or about 30% of the time was typical of most TCR beta V segments in an earlier analysis.

Note on this clone: Its antigen is undetermined.

With 60 Vbeta and 13 Jbeta primers, the PCR was carried out. The repertoire was sequenced with immunoSEQ multiplex PCR; TCRdb's copy has only in-frame clones and lacks some. The sample totals 100,000 to 150,000 clones; its top ten clones hold roughly 1%. The CDR3 sequence is 15 residues long. The germline V gene has CDR1 SGHDT and CDR2 YYEEEE. The V end was cut by 10 bases, the J end by 3 bases, with 22 bases between. Sequences were obtained from PBMCs. The chain links TRBV5-6 to TRBJ1-2; the D is unclear. This TCR was recovered from a man aged 18 to 29 in good health and CMV-seronegative. The CDR3 loop is CAVSKRRTRDYGYTF. The CDR3 region has the DNA TGTGCCGTAAGCAAACGGAGGACTCGCGACTATGGCTACACCTTC.